This T cell receptor (beta chain) was observed in a study of human T cells and chemical hapten exposure. Study information: TCR yields differed between samples (mainly from small differences in pooled library volume).

Study-wide results and limits: No shift was seen in TCRs above 1 in 1000 frequency with DPC sensitization.

To note about this clonotype: Its antigen remains unidentified.

This CDR3 is built from 14 residues. CDR1 and CDR2 from the germline V gene are SGHNT and YYREEE (reference sequence). Between the trimmed V and J ends, which lost 6 bases and 3 bases, there was a span of 12 bases. Unique molecular identifiers were attached to individual cDNA molecules during library preparation. In the study's own analysis: Sample TCR totals centred on a median of around 100,000, ranging about 20,000 to 700,000. TCRdb called the 5' RACE reads again in MiXCR, with one record for every CDR3 protein. Here the V and J calls rest on TCRdb's processing, not on the authors' analysis. The table shows under 100,000 distinct CDR3 sequences, with about 16% occurring only once. Unfractionated whole blood yielded total RNA.

The chain joins TRBV5-4 to TRBJ2-2; possibly TRBD1 for D (5 bases). This clonotype was sampled from a female donor in good health. In DNA, the CDR3 is TGTGCCAGCACCCCGGACACCCACACCGGGGAGCTGTTTTTT. The encoded protein is CASTPDTHTGELFF.